The 18 T cell receptor beta chains in this list originate from one sample, sequenced in a study of shared clonotypes between healthy human individuals. Sequenced by immunoSEQ multiplex PCR; TCRdb stores in-frame clones only, minus some. The sample holds some 1 million clones, approximately 72% seen once. The sample comprised memory CD4+ T cells sorted from blood. The subset was: CD45RA-negative fraction. These receptors all stem from a man aged 18-30 years in good health.

CDR3 protein: CASSPGAGELFF. The CDR3 bases are TGTGCCAGCAGCCCGGGCGCCGGGGAGCTGTTTTTT. V and J are TRBV11-2 and TRBJ2-2; D not certain. CDR3 size: 12 residues. V lost 5 bases and J lost 6, with 7 bases in between. Per germline, CDR1 SGHAT and CDR2 FQNNGV.

This clone was counted a few times. The chain combines TRBV6-1 with TRBJ2-7; 9 bases map to TRBD1. Per the germline V gene, CDR1 is MNHNS and CDR2 is SASEGT. Germline trimming cut 10 bases from V and 8 bases from J; bases unmatched to any gene: 15. The CDR3 runs to 14 residues. This chain's CDR3 is CATPAQGQGSQQYF. The CDR3 DNA sequence: TGTGCCACCCCGGCGCAGGGACAGGGTTCCCAGCAGTACTTC.

DNA for the CDR3: TGTGCCAGCAGTGGAACAGGGGGCTTGAGAAATTCACCCCTCCACTTT. This encodes CASSGTGGLRNSPLHF. The genes are TRBV2 and TRBJ1-6, with 9 bases identical to TRBD1. Trimming removed 4 bases from V and 7 bases from J; junction bases left unmatched: 8. CDR3 length equals 16 residues. From germline, CDR1 is SNHLY and CDR2 FYNNEI.

The gene calls are TRBV6-4 and TRBJ2-5; possible D gene TRBD2, 5 bases. CDR3 length: 12 residues. CDR1 and CDR2 from the germline V gene are MRHNA and SNTAGT. V dropped 4 bases and J dropped 4 bases, with 7 bases sitting between them. CDR3 in amino acids: CASSGTRETQYF. In DNA, the CDR3 is TGTGCCAGCAGTGGGACTCGAGAGACCCAGTACTTC.

V is TRBV5-1 and J is TRBJ2-5; 7 positions match TRBD2. The V segment lost 1 base and the J segment 1 base; nucleotides outside the gene matches: 7. The germline gives CDR1 SGHRS, CDR2 YFSETQ. This CDR3 spans 16 amino acids. CDR3 loop: CASSLSPSGIQETQYF. CDR3 DNA sequence: TGCGCCAGCAGCTTGTCGCCTAGCGGAATCCAAGAGACCCAGTACTTC. Complete variable domain (other parts from reference TRBV5-1 and TRBJ2-5): KAGVTQTPRYLIKTRGQQVTLSCSPISGHRSVSWYQQTPGQGLQFLFEYFSETQRNKGNFPGRFSGRQFSNSRSEMNVSTLELGDSALYLCASSLSPSGIQETQYFGPGTRLLVL.

The V and J genes are TRBV10-3 and TRBJ1-2; no definite D call. From germline, CDR1 is ENHRY and CDR2 SYGVKD. The CDR3 has 13 residues. The V and J ends lost 0 bases and 3 bases respectively, with 5 bases between them. This CDR3 is CAISESDDYGYTF. CDR3 in DNA: TGTGCCATCAGTGAGTCGGATGACTATGGCTACACCTTC.

The chain employs TRBV5-1 and TRBJ2-5; a weak D match, TRBD1 (6 bases). With 3 bases removed from V and 0 bases from J, the gap between germline ends came to 9 bases. The CDR3 is 14 amino acids. Germline V lookup: CDR1 SGHRS, CDR2 YFSETQ. The CDR3 loop is CASSYRDNQETQYF. The CDR3 coding sequence is TGCGCCAGCAGCTATCGGGACAACCAAGAGACCCAGTACTTC.

This clone was recorded only once. CDR3 coding DNA: TGTGCCAGCAGTCGGTCAGCGAACACTGAAGCTTTCTTT. As protein: CASSRSANTEAFF. V and J are TRBV6-5 and TRBJ1-1; D is uncertain. Deletions cut 5 bases from V and 1 base from J, with 8 bases between. CDR1 is MNHEY, CDR2 SVGAGI, per germline. CDR3 length: 13 residues.

With regard to this clone: This sample includes further DNA sequences coding for the same CDR3. The chain carries TRBV6-1 and TRBJ1-6; D ambiguous. V lost 0 bases and J lost 8, with 2 bases in between. Germline CDR1 MNHNS, CDR2 SASEGT. The CDR3 sequence is 12 residues long. The CDR3 loop reads CASSEAHSPLHF. CDR3 in DNA: TGTGCCAGCAGTGAAGCCCATTCACCCCTCCACTTT.

The chain has TRBV6-1 and TRBJ2-3; 9 bases match TRBD2. Per germline, CDR1 MNHNS and CDR2 SASEGT. The CDR3 extends over 15 amino acids. V gave up 3 bases and J gave up 5 bases; unmatched junction bases: 6. CDR3 protein: CASSEGGRALDTQYF. The DNA for the CDR3 is TGTGCCAGCAGTGAGGGCGGGAGGGCCTTAGATACGCAGTATTTT.

V is TRBV6-4 and J is TRBJ1-5; 7 bases match TRBD1. The germline CDR1 and CDR2 sequences are MRHNA and SNTAGT. V gave up 5 bases and J gave up 6 bases; unmatched junction bases: 13. CDR3 length equals 16 residues. Here the CDR3 DNA reads TGTGCCAGCAGTCACGGAGGGCAGGGGGGGGGTCAGCCCCAGCATTTT. This codes for CASSHGGQGGGQPQHF.

The rearrangement uses TRBV29-1 and TRBJ2-2; D perhaps matches TRBD2 (6 bases). The germline V gene encodes CDR1 SQVTM and CDR2 ANQGSEA. Trimming removed 7 bases at V and 3 bases at J, with 21 bases between. The CDR3 is 16 amino acids. CDR3 nucleotide sequence: TGCAGCGCCGCCGGTGGAGGGGAGAGCGACACCGGGGAGCTGTTTTTT. Its protein is CSAAGGGESDTGELFF.

This chain links TRBV2 with TRBJ2-5, with TRBD2 identical over 8 bases. The CDR3 covers 14 residues. V dropped 5 bases and J dropped 4; count of bases not matched to a gene: 6. CDR1 and CDR2 from the germline V gene are SNHLY and FYNNEI. This CDR3 reads CASSTGGSGETQYF. As DNA, the CDR3 is TGTGCCAGCAGTACGGGGGGGTCCGGAGAGACCCAGTACTTC.

The V and J genes are TRBV6-5 and TRBJ2-3; possibly TRBD2 for D (6 bases). The V end lost 2 bases, the J end lost 8 bases, and 17 bases lay between the germline ends. Germline V gene sequence: CDR1 MNHEY, CDR2 SVGAGI. This CDR3 is built from 15 residues. For the CDR3, the DNA is TGTGCCAGCAGTTACAAGGGACTCGGTCAAGGTACGCAGTATTTT. Translated: CASSYKGLGQGTQYF.

This clone was detected only a few times. The rearrangement joins TRBV2 to TRBJ1-2; the D is unclear. The V end was cut by 8 bases, the J end by 4 bases, with 20 bases between. Germline V gene sequence: CDR1 SNHLY, CDR2 FYNNEI. The CDR3 is made up of 15 amino acids. In DNA form, the CDR3 reads TGTGCCAGCGATTCCACGAGGGCGGTCTCCTATGGCTACACCTTC. This translates into CASDSTRAVSYGYTF.

As concerns this clone: Other DNA sequences in the same sample also yield this CDR3. The gene calls are TRBV20-1 and TRBJ2-5; D uncertain. The V gene lost 5 bases and the J gene lost 3 bases, with 4 bases spanning the gap. Germline V lookup: CDR1 DFQATT, CDR2 SNEGSKA (reference sequence). The CDR3 length is 10 residues. The CDR3 is CSALEETQYF. CDR3 bases: TGCAGTGCTTTAGAAGAGACCCAGTACTTC.

This sequence joins TRBV5-1 and TRBJ2-6; D uncertain. Deletions cut 2 bases from V and 0 bases from J, with 27 bases between. The CDR3 runs 22 residues. Germline CDR1 reads SGHRS; CDR2 reads YFSETQ. CDR3 in amino acids: CASSLTTYPTIRLSSGANVLTF. The CDR3 nucleotides read TGCGCCAGCAGCTTAACGACCTACCCTACGATAAGATTGAGCTCTGGGGCCAACGTCCTGACTTTC.

The table lists this clone with a count of one. This rearrangement joins TRBV6-1 to TRBJ2-1; a weak D match, TRBD1 (6 bases). V was pared by 4 bases and J by 7 bases, with 8 bases between. This CDR3 is built from 12 residues. Germline CDR1 MNHNS, CDR2 SASEGT. As DNA, the CDR3 is TGTGCCAGCAGTGTTCAGGGGAATGAGCAGTTCTTC. Residues: CASSVQGNEQFF.